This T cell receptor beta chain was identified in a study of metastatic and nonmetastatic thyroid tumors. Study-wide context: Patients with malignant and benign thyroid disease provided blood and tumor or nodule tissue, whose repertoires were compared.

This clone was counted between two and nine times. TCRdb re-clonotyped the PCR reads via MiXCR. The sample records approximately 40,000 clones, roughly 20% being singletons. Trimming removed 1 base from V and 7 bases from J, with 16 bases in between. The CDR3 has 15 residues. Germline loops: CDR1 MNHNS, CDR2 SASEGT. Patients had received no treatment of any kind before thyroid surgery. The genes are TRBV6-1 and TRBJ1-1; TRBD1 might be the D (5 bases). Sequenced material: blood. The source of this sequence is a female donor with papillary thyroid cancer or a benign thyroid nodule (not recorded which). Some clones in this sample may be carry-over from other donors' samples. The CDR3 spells CASSEVAEGPNEAFF. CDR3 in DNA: TGTGCCAGCAGTGAAGTGGCCGAGGGGCCCAATGAAGCTTTCTTT.